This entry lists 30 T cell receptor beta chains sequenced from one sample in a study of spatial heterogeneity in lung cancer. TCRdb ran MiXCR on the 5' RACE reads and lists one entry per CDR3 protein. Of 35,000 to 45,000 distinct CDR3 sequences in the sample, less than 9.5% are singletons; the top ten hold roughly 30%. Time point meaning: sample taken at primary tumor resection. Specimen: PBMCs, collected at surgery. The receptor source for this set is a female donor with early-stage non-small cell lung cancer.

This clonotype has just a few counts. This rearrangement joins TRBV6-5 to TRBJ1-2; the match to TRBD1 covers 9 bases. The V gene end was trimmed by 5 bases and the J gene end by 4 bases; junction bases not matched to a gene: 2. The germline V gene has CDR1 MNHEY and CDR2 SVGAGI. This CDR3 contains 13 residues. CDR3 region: CASSLTGGYGYTF. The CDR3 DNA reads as TGTGCCAGCAGTCTGACAGGGGGCTATGGCTACACCTTC.

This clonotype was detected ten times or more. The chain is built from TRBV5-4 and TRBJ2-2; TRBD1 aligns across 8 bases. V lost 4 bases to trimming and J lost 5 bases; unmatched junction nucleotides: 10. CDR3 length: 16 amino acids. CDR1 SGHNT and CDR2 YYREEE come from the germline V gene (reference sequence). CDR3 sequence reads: CASSLPGQAGTGELFF. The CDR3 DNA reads TGTGCCAGCAGCCTGCCGGGACAGGCAGGGACCGGGGAGCTGTTTTTT.

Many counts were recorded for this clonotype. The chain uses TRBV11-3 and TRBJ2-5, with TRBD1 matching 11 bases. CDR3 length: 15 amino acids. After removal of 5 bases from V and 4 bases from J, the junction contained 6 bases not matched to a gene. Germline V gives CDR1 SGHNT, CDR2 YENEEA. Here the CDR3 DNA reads TGTGCCAGCAGCCCCGGGACAGGGGGTTCAGAGACCCAGTACTTC. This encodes CASSPGTGGSETQYF.

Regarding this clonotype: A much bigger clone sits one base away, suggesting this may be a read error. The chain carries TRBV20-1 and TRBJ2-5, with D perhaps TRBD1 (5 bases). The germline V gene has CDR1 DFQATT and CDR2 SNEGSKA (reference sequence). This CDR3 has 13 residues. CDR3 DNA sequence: TGCAGTGCTAGTGACAGTTCCCAAGAGACCCAGCACTTC. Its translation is CSASDSSQETQHF.

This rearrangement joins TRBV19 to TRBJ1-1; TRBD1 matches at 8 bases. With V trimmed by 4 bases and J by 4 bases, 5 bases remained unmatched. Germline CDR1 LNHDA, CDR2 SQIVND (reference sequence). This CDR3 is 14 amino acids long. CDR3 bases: TGTGCCAGTAGTAAACAGGGGGTGGGCACTGAAGCTTTCTTT. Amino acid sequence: CASSKQGVGTEAFF.

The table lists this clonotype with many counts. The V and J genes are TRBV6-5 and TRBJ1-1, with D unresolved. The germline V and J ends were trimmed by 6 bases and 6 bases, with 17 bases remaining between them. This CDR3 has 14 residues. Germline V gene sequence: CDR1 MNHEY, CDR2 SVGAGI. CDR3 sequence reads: CASRDNPGSPEAFF. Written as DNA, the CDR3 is TGTGCCAGCAGAGATAATCCGGGGAGCCCTGAAGCTTTCTTT.

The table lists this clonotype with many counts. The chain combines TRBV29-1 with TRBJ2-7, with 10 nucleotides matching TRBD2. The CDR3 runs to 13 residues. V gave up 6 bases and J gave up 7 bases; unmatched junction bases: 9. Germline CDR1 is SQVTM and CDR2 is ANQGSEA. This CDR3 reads CSVYGTSDGEQYF. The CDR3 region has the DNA TGCAGCGTCTACGGGACTAGCGATGGTGAGCAGTACTTC.

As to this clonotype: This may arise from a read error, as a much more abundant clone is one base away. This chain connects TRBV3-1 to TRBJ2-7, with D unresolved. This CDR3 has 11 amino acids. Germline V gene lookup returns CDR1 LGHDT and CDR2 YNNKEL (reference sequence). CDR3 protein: CANSRGYEQYF. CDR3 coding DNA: TGTGCCAACAGCCGCGGCTACGAGCAGTACTTC.

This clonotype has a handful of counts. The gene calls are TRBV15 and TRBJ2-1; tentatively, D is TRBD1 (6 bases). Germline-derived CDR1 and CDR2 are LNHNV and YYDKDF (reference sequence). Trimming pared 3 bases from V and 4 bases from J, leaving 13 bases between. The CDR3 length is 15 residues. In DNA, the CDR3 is TGTGCCACCAGCAGCGACAGGTTCACATACAATGAGCAGTTCTTC. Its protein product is CATSSDRFTYNEQFF.

The DNA for the CDR3 is TGTGCCAGCGGACGTTCGAGTAGCGCGAGCACAGATACGCAGTATTTT. Translation: CASGRSSSASTDTQYF. This chain joins TRBV2 and TRBJ2-3; D perhaps matches TRBD2 (5 bases). The CDR3 runs to 16 residues. V was shortened by 8 bases and J by 0 bases, with 18 bases between the two germline ends. Germline-derived CDR1 and CDR2 are SNHLY and FYNNEI.

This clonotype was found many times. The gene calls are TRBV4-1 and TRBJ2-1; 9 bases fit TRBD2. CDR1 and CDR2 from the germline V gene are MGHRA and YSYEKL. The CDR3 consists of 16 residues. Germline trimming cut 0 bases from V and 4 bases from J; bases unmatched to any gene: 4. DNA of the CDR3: TGCGCCAGCAGCCAAGAACGACTAGCGGATTACAATGAGCAGTTCTTC. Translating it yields CASSQERLADYNEQFF.

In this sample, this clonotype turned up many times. The CDR3 DNA reads TGTGCCAGCAGTTCCCCCTCCGGGAGGGGCCACAATGAGCAGTTCTTC. This gives the protein CASSSPSGRGHNEQFF. The rearrangement joins TRBV28 to TRBJ2-1, with 8 nucleotides matching TRBD2. V trimming: 4 bases; J trimming: 5 bases; junction bases outside the gene matches: 10. This CDR3 is built from 16 residues. Germline V gives CDR1 MDHEN, CDR2 SYDVKM.

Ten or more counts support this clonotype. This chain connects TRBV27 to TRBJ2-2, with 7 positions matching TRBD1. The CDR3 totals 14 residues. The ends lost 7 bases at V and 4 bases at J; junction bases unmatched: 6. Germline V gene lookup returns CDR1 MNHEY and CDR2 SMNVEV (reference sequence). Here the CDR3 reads CASKRGQVTGELFF. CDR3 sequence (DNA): TGTGCCAGCAAAAGGGGGCAGGTCACCGGGGAGCTGTTTTTT.

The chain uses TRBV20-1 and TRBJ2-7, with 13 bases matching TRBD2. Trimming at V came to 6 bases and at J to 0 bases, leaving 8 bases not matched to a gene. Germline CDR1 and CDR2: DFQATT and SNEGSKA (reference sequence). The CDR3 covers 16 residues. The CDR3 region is CSASGTSGVSSYEQYF. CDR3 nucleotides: TGCAGTGCCTCCGGGACTAGCGGGGTGTCCTCCTACGAGCAGTACTTC.

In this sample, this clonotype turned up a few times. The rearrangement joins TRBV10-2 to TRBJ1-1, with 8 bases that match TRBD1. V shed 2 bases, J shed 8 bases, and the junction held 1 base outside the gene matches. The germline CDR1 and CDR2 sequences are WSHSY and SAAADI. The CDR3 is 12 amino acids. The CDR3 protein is CASSEGDREAFF. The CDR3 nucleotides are TGCGCCAGCAGTGAGGGGGACAGGGAAGCTTTCTTT.

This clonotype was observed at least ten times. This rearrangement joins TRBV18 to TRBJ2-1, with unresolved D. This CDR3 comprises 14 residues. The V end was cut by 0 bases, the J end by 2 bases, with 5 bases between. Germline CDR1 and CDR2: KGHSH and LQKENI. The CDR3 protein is CASSPPSTYNEQFF. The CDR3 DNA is TGTGCCAGCTCACCACCTTCAACCTACAATGAGCAGTTCTTC.

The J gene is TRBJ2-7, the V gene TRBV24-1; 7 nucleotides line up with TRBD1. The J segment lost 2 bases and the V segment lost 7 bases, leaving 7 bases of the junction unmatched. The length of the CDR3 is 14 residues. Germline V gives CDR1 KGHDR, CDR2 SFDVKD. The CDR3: CATRAGTDPYEQYF. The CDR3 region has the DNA TGTGCCACCAGGGCCGGGACAGATCCCTACGAGCAGTACTTC.

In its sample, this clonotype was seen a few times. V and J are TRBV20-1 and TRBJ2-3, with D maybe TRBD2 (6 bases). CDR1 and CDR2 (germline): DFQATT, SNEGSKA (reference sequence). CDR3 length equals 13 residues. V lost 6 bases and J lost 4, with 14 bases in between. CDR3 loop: CSALIPGADTQYF. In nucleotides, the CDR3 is TGCAGTGCCCTCATTCCGGGGGCAGATACGCAGTATTTT.

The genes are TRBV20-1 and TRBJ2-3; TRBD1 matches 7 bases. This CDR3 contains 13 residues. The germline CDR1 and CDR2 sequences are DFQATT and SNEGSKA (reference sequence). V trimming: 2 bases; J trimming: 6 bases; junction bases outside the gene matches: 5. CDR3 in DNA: TGCAGTGCTAGACGTGACAGGGCGGATACGCAGTATTTT. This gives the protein CSARRDRADTQYF.

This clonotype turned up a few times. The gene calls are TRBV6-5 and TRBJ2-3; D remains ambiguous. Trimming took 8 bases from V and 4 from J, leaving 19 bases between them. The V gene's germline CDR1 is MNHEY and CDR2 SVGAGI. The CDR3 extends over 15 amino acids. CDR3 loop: CASAYRSRVSDTQYF. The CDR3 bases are TGTGCCAGCGCATATCGGTCCCGGGTATCAGATACGCAGTATTTT.

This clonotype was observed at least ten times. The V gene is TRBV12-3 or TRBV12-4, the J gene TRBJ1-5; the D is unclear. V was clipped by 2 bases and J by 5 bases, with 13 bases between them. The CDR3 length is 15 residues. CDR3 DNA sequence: TGTGCCAGCAGTTTAAAGGGTGTGGGGTATCAGCCCCAGCATTTT. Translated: CASSLKGVGYQPQHF.

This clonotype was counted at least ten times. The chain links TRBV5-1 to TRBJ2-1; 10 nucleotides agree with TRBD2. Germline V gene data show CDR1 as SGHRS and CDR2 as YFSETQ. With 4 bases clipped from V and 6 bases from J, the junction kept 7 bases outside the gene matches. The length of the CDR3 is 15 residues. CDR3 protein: CASSITSGTINEQFF. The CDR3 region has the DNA TGCGCCAGCAGCATAACTAGCGGGACTATCAATGAGCAGTTCTTC. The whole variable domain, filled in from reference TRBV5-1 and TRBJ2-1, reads KAGVTQTPRYLIKTRGQQVTLSCSPISGHRSVSWYQQTPGQGLQFLFEYFSETQRNKGNFPGRFSGRQFSNSRSEMNVSTLELGDSALYLCASSITSGTINEQFFGPGTRLTVL.

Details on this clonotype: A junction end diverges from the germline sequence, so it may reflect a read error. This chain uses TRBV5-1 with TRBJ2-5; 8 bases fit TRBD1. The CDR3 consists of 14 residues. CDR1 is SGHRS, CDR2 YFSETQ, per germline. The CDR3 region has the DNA TGCGCCAGCAGCTCGGGACAGGACCAAGAGACCCAGCACTTC. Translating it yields CASSSGQDQETQHF.

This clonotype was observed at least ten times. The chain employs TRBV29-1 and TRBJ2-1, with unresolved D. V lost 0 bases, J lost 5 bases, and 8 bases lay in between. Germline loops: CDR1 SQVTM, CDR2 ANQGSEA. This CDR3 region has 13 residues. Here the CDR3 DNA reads TGCAGCGTTGAAGACATTTGGAACAATGAGCAGTTCTTC. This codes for CSVEDIWNNEQFF.

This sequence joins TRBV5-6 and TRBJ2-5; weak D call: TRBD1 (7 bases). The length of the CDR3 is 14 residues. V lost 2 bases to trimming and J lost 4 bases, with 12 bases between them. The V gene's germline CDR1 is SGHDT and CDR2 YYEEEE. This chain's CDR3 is CASSLGGGPETQYF. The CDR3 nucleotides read TGTGCCAGCAGCTTAGGAGGGGGCCCAGAGACCCAGTACTTC.

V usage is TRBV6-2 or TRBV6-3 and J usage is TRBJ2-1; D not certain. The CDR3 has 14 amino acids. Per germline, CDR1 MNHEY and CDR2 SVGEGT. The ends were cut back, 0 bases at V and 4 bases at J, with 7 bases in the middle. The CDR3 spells CASSYSRSYNEQFF. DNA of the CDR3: TGTGCCAGCAGTTACTCTCGGTCGTACAATGAGCAGTTCTTC.

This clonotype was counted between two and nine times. Here the CDR3 DNA reads TGTGCCAGCAAAGAGAGGGACACCTATAATTCACCCCTCCACTTT. It encodes CASKERDTYNSPLHF. The gene calls are TRBV2 and TRBJ1-6, with D possibly TRBD1 on 6 matching bases. V lost 7 bases, J lost 2 bases, and 12 bases lay in between. Germline CDR1 SNHLY, CDR2 FYNNEI. This CDR3 region has 15 residues.

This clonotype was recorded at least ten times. CDR3 in amino acids: CASSIVMGTEAFF. DNA of the CDR3: TGTGCCAGTAGTATAGTGATGGGCACTGAAGCTTTCTTT. V and J are TRBV19 and TRBJ1-1, with no clear D. Germline CDR1 reads LNHDA; CDR2 reads SQIVND (reference sequence). V was trimmed by 1 base and J by 4 bases, leaving 7 bases between them. The CDR3 covers 13 residues.

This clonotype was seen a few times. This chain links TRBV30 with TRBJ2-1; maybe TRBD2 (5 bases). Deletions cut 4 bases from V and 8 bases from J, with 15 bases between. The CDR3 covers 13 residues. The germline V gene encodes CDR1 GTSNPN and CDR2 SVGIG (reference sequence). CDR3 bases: TGTGCCTGGAACGCGGGTGGTGATCATGAGCAGTTCTTC. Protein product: CAWNAGGDHEQFF.

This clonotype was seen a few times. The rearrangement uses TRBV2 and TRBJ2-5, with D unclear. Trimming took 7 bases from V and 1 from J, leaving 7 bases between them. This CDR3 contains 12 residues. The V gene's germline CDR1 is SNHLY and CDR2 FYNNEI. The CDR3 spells CASTRAQETQYF. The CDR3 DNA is TGTGCCAGCACAAGGGCCCAAGAGACCCAGTACTTC.